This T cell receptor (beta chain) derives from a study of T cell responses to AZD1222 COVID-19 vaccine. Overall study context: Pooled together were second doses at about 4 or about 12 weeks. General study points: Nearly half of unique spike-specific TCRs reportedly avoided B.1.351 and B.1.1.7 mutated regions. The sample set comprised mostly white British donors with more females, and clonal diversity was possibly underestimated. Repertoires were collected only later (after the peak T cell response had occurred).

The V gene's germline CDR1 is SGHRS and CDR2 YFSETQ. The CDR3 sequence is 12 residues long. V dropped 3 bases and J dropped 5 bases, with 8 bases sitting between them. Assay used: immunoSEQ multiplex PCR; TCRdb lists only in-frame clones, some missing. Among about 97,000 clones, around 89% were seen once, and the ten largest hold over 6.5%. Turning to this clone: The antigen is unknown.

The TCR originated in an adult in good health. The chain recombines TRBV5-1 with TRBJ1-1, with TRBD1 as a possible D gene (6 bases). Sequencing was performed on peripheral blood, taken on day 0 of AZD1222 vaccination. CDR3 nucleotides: TGCGCCAGCAGCTCCCAGGGGACTGAAGCTTTCTTT. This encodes CASSSQGTEAFF.